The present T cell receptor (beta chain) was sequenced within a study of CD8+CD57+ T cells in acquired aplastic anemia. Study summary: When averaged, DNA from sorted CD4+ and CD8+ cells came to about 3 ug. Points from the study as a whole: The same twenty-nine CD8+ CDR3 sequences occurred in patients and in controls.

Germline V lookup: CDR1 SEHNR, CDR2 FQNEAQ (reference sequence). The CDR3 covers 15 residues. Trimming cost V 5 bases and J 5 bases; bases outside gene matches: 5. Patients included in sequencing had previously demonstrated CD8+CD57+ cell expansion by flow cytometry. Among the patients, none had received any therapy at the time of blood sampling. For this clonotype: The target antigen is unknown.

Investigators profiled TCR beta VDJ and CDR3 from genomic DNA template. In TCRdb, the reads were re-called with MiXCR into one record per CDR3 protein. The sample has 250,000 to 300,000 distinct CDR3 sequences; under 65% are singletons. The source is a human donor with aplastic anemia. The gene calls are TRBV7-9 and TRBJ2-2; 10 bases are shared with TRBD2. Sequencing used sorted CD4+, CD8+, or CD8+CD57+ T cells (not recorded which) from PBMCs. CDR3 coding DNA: TGTGCCAGCAGCAGTAGCGGGAGGAGGACCGGGGAGCTGTTTTTT. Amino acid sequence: CASSSSGRRTGELFF.